This T cell receptor beta chain emerged from a study of early T cells in non-severe SARS-CoV-2 infection (dated by TCRdb to the early 2020s). The study in broad terms: Because TCR sequencing was done on bulk RNA from unsorted whole blood, the alpha and beta chains could not be paired.

Beyond this particular receptor, the publication reports: VDJdb matching was skewed toward anti-spike CD8 responses, so virus-specific expansions were likely underestimated and private and CD4 specificities were missed.

V and J are truncated by 0 bases and 2 bases respectively, leaving an intervening sequence of 10 bases. From the cysteine up to the phenylalanine, the CDR3 has a length of 15 residues. Just CDR3 DNA is preserved here, 45 bases in frame from base 1. Per the germline V gene, LGHNA is the CDR1 and YNFKEQ is the CDR2. Library construction relied on 5' RACE. Reads for this sample came from a NextSeq 500. Unique molecular identifiers were attached to individual cDNA molecules in the TCR library protocol so that sequencing error and PCR bias could be corrected. Both TCR alpha and beta chains were sequenced, and tight co-correlation was observed between alpha and beta sequence abundances in each sample. Concerning the study's data processing: Decombinator V4 was used to annotate TCR sequences for V gene, J gene and CDR3. TCRs were defined as expanded if a significant change between any two time points was detected under a Poisson model with p below 0.0001. TCR abundances were normalised to the total number of TCRs sequenced per sample and expressed as counts per million. TRAV1-2 paired with TRAJ12, TRAJ20 or TRAJ33 defined MAIT TCRs, while TRAV10 paired with TRAJ18 defined iNKT TCRs. A search of VDJdb, accessed on 1 November 2021, was run for TCRs annotated to CMV, EBV and SARS-CoV-2, with TCRs annotated for multiple antigens excluded. TCRdb reprocessed the public reads (quality trimming at Q25 with fastp, clone calling with MiXCR) and kept in-frame beta chains. One record per CDR3 amino acid sequence lists the most common genes and DNA. TCRdb's processing, not the study's, gives the V and J calls here. This sample comprises about 60,000 distinct CDR3 sequences, 12% of them detected only once. Under 4% of the sample goes to the ten largest clones.

A remark on this clonotype: Its antigen target is currently unknown. Per-base quality was not reported, and no clone a single base away is much larger than it.

The study was a case-control design nested within a healthcare worker cohort in London, UK, with weekly nasopharyngeal swab PCR tests and blood sampling. Healthcare workers were enrolled in the week of the UK lockdown, from 23 to 31 March 2020, and were followed every week for up to roughly 15 weeks. The specimen sequenced was whole blood. The chain is made from TRBV4-2 and TRBJ1-2, with no confident D gene call. The sequence came from an adult who was a healthcare worker with PCR-confirmed SARS-CoV-2 infection or an uninfected control (not recorded which). CDR3 protein: CASSQDPDVNYGYTF. The DNA sequence reads TGTGCCAGCAGCCAAGATCCCGACGTAAACTATGGCTACACCTTC.